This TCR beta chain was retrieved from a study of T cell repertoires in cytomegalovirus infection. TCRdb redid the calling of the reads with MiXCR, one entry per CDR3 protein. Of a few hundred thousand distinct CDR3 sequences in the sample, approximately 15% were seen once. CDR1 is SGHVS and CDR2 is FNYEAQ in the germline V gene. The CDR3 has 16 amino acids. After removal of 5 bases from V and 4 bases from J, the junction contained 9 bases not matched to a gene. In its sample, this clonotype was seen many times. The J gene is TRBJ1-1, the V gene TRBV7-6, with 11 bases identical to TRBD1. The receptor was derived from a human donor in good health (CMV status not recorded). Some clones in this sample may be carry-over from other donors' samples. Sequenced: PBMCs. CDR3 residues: CASSRGQGVGRTEAFF. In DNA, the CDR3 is TGTGCCAGCAGCAGGGGACAGGGGGTCGGTCGCACTGAAGCTTTCTTT.